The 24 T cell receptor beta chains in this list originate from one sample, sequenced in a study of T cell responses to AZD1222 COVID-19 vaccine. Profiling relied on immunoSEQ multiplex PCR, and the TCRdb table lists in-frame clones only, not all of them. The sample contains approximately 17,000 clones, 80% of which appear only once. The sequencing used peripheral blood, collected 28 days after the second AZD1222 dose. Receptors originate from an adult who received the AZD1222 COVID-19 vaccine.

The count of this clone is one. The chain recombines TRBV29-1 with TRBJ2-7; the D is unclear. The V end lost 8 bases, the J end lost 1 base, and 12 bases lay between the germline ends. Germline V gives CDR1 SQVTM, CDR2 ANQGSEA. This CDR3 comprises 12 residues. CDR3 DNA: TGCAGCCGGCGGCCCCCATCCTACGAGCAGTACTTC. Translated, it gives CSRRPPSYEQYF.

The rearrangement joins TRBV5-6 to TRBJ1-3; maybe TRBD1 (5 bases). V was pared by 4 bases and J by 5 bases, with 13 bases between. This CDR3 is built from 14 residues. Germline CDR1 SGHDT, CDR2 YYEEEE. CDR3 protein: CASSPGRVRNTIYF. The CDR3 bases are TGTGCCAGCAGCCCGGGCAGGGTCCGAAACACCATATATTTT.

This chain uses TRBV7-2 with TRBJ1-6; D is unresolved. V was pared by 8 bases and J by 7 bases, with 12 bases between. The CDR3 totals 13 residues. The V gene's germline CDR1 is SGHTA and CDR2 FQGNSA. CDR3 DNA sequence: TGTGCCAGCTCTGAACGGGCAAATTCACCCCTCCACTTT. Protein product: CASSERANSPLHF.

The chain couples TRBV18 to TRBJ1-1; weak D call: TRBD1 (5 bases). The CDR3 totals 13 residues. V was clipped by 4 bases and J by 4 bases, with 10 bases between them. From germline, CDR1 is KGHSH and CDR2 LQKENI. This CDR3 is CASSLGGGTEAFF. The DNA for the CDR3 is TGTGCCAGCTCACTGGGGGGGGGCACTGAAGCTTTCTTT.

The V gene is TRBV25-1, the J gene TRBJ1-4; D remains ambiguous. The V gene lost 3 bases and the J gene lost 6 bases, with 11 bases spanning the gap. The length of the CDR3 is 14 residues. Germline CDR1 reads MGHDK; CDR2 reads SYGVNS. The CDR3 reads CASSENRFYEKLFF. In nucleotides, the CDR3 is TGTGCCAGCAGTGAGAACCGATTTTATGAAAAACTGTTTTTT.

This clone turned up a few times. The CDR3 bases are TGTGCCACCAGTGATTCGGGGGTCACTGAAGCTTTCTTT. Protein: CATSDSGVTEAFF. The chain employs TRBV24-1 and TRBJ1-1, with D perhaps matching TRBD1 (5 bases). The CDR3 contains 13 residues. Germline V gives CDR1 KGHDR, CDR2 SFDVKD. The V gene lost 2 bases and the J gene lost 4 bases, with 7 bases spanning the gap.

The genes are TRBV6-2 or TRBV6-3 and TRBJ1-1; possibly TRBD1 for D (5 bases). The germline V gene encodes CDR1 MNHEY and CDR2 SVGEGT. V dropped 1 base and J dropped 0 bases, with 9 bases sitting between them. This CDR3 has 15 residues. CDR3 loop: CASSYFQGVNTEAFF. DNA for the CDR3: TGTGCCAGCAGTTACTTTCAGGGAGTGAACACTGAAGCTTTCTTT.

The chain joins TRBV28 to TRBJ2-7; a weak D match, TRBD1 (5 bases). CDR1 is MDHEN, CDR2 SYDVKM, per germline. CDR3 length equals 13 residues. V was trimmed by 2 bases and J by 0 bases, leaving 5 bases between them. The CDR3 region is CASSLDSSYEQYF. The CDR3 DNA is TGTGCCAGCAGTTTAGACAGCTCCTACGAGCAGTACTTC.

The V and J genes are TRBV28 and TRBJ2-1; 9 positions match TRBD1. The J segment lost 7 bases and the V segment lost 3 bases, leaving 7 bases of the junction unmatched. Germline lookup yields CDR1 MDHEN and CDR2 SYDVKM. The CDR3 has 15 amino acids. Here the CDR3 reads CASSLAGDRGNEQFF. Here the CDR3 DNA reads TGTGCCAGCAGTTTGGCCGGCGACAGGGGGAATGAGCAGTTCTTC.

The CDR3 here is CASSLGGSETQYF. For the CDR3, the DNA is TGTGCCAGCAGCTTAGGAGGGTCTGAGACCCAGTACTTC. V and J are TRBV7-6 and TRBJ2-5, with D possibly TRBD2 on 5 matching bases. This CDR3 contains 13 residues. CDR1 SGHVS and CDR2 FNYEAQ come from the germline V gene. The V gene lost 1 base and the J gene lost 5 bases, with 8 bases spanning the gap.

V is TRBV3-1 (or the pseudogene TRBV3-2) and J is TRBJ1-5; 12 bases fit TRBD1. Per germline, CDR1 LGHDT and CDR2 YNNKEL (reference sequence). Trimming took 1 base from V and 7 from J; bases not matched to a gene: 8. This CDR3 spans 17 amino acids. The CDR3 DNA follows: TGTGCCAGCAGCCAAGCGGGGACAGGGGGCCGACGACAGCCCCAGCATTTT. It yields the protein CASSQAGTGGRRQPQHF.

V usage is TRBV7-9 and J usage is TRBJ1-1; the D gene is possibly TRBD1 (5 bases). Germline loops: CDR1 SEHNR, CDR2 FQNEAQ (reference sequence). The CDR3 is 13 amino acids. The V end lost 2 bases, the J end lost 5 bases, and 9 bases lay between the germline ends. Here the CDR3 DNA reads TGTGCCAGCAGCTTAAGGGGATGGACTGAAGCTTTCTTT. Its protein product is CASSLRGWTEAFF.

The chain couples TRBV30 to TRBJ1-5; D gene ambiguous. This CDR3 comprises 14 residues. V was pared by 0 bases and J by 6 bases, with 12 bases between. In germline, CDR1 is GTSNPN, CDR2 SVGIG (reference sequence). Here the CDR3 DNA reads TGTGCCTGGAGTGTCGTGGAGGGCAGTCAGCCCCAGCATTTT. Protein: CAWSVVEGSQPQHF.

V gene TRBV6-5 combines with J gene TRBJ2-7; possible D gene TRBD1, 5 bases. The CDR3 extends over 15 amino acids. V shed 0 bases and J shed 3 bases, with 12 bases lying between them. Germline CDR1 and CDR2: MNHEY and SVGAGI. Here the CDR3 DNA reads TGTGCCAGCAGTTACTCGGGGCGTTCGGTCTACGAGCAGTACTTC. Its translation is CASSYSGRSVYEQYF.

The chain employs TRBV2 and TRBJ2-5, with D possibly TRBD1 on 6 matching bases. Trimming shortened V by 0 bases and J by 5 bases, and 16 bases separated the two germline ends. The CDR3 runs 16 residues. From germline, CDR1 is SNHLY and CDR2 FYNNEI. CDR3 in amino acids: CASSEALGHPSETQYF. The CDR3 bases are TGTGCCAGCAGTGAAGCGTTGGGACATCCCTCGGAGACCCAGTACTTC.

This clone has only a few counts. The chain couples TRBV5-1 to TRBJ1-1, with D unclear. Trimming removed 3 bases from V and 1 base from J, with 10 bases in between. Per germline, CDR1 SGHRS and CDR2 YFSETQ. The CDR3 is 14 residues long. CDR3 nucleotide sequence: TGCGCCAGCAGCTATCGGACCTCGAACACTGAAGCTTTCTTT. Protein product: CASSYRTSNTEAFF.

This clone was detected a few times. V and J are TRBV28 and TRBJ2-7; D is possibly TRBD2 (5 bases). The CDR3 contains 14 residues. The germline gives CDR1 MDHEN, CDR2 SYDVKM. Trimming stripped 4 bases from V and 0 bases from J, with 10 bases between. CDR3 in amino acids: CASSSRVSSYEQYF. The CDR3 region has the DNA TGTGCCAGCAGTTCGAGGGTGAGCTCCTACGAGCAGTACTTC.

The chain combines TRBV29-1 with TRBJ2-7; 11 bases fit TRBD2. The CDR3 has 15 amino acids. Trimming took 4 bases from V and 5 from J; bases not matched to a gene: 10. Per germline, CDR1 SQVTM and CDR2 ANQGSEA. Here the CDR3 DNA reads TGCAGCGTTGTAAGGTCGAGGGGACTAGCGGACGAGCAGTACTTC. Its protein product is CSVVRSRGLADEQYF.

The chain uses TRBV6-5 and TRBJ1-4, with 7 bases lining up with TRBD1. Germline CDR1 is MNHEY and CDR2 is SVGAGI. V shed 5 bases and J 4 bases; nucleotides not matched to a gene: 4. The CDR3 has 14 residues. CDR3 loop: CASSTRGSNEKLFF. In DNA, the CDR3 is TGTGCCAGCAGTACCAGGGGGAGTAATGAAAAACTGTTTTTT.

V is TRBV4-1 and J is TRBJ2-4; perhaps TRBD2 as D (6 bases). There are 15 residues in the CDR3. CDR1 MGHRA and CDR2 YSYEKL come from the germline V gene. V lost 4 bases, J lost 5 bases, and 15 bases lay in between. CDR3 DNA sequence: TGCGCCAGCAGCCCGCCGGGCGGGACGCAAAACATTCAGTACTTC. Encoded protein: CASSPPGGTQNIQYF.

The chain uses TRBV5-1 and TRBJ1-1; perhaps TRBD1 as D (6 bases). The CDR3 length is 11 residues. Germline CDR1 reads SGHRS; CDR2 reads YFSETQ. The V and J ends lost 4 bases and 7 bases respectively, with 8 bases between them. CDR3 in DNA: TGCGCCAGCAGCGACAGGCTTGAAGCTTTCTTT. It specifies CASSDRLEAFF. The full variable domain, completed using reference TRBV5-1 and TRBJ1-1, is KAGVTQTPRYLIKTRGQQVTLSCSPISGHRSVSWYQQTPGQGLQFLFEYFSETQRNKGNFPGRFSGRQFSNSRSEMNVSTLELGDSALYLCASSDRLEAFFGQGTRLTVV.

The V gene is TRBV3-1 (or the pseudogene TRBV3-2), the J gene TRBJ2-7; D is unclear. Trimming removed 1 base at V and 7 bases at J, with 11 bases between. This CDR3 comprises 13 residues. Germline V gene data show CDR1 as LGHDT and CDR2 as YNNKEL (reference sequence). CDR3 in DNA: TGTGCCAGCAGCCAAGGGCCGAATAGTGAGCAGTACTTC. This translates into CASSQGPNSEQYF.

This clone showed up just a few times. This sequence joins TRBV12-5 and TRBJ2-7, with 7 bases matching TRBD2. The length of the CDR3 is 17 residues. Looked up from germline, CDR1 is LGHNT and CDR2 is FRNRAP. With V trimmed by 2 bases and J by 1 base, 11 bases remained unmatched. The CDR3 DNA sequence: TGTGCTAGTGGTTTGATCGGTGCGGGGGAGACATCCTACGAGCAGTACTTC. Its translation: CASGLIGAGETSYEQYF.

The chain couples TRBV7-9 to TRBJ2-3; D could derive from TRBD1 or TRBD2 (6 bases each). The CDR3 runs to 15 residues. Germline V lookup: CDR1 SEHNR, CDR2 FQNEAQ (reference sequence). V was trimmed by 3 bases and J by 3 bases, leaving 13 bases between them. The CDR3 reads CASSFVGGGTDTQYF. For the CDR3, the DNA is TGTGCCAGCAGCTTTGTCGGGGGCGGGACAGATACGCAGTATTTT.